This T cell receptor beta chain was identified in a study of blood T cell repertoires in COVID-19 (dated by TCRdb to the early 2020s). Background for the entire study: The collaborator samples originated in the United States, Italy and Spain and spanned the acute and convalescent phases of COVID-19. The prospective study material was composed of cDNA or gDNA derived from T cells, B-cell-depleted T cells, or PBMCs. Subjects who had been exposed to COVID-19, were actively infected with it, or had recovered from it provided the deeply sampled blood TCRbeta repertoires that made up the dataset. A freely available public database, intended as a resource for researchers studying the immune response to SARS-CoV-2, is where the repertoires were released. The samples were drawn from two sources: the first 160 participants of the ongoing ImmuneRACE study, and 1,254 subjects contributed by 6 global collaborators. A de-identified subject ID, COVID-19 status, age in years and sex were almost always included in the sample metadata. HLA class I and class II types, where available, came from metadata supplied by the sample provider rather than from assay-based typing. Paper-wide results and their limitations: The amount of clinical and demographic metadata varied by source and participant and was provided uncurated.

In Seattle, one collaborating source enrolled patients while the infection was active and tracked those patients longitudinally over the course of disease. Whole blood was collected in K2EDTA tubes by collaborating institutions according to the institutions' own protocols. Collaborator samples were shipped for TCRbeta analysis as frozen whole blood, isolated PBMCs, or DNA extracted from either sample type. Worth noting for this clone: Its antigen target is currently unknown. No much larger clone is present one base from it, and per-base qualities are unavailable.

TCRbeta CDR3 regions were amplified from genomic DNA using the immunoSEQ Assay, a bias-controlled multiplex PCR. Per the source publication's procedure: The number of nucleated cells in each sample was estimated by amplification of reference gene primers within the assay. Sequence reads were collapsed and filtered to measure the absolute abundance of every unique TCRbeta CDR3 rearrangement. For each sample, productive Simpson clonality was calculated as the square root of Simpson's diversity index across productive rearrangements. TCRdb re-hosts the immuneACCESS table, in-frame sequences only. Its copies lack some clones; in the studies checked, an unresolved V gene accounts for under half of them, and the cause for the rest is not known. That table supplies the V and J calls and clone size; D and trimming were determined from the DNA. For this sample the table gives 300,000 to 350,000 clones, of which 88% were detected only once. The top ten clonotypes cover more than 5.5% of the sample.

The receptor was derived from a woman in her 70s with COVID-19, enrolled during active disease. Sequencing was carried out using peripheral blood.

Here the CDR3 is given as CASSGRDGNRPEAFF. The DNA sequence is given as TGTGCCAGCAGCGGGAGGGACGGTAATCGGCCTGAAGCTTTCTTT. The rearrangement combines TRBV9 with TRBJ1-1, with a weak D call of TRBD1 (5 bases match). The cysteine opens and the phenylalanine closes a CDR3 of 15 amino acids. Only the CDR3 DNA stays, 45 bases, in frame from base 1. Relative to germline, V is 3 bases shorter and J is 6 bases shorter, with 18 bases between their ends. CDR1 is given as SGDLS and CDR2 as YYNGEE, both from the germline V gene. The CDR3 plus the reference TRBV9 and TRBJ1-1 genes for the other parts give the full variable domain: DSGVTQTPKHLITATGQRVTLRCSPRSGDLSVYWYQQSLDQGLQFLIQYYNGEERAKGNILERFSAQQFPDLHSELNLSSLELGDSALYFCASSGRDGNRPEAFFGQGTRLTVV.